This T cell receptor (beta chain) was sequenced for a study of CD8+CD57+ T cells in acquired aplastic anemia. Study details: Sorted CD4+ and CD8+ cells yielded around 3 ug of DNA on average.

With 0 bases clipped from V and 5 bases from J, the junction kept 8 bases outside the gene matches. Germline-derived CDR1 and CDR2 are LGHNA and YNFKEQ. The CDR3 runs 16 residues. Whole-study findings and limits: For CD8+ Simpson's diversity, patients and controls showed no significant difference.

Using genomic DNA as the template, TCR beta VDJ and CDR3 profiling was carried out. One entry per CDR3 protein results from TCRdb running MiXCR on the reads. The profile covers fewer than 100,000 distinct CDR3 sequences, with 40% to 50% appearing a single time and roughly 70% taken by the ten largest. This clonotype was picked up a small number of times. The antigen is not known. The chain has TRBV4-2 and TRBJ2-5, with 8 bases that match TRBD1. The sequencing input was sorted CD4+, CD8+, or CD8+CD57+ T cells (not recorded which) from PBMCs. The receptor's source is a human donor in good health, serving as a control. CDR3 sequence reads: CASSQDLTGGWETQYF. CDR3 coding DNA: TGTGCCAGCAGCCAAGATCTCACAGGGGGATGGGAGACCCAGTACTTC.